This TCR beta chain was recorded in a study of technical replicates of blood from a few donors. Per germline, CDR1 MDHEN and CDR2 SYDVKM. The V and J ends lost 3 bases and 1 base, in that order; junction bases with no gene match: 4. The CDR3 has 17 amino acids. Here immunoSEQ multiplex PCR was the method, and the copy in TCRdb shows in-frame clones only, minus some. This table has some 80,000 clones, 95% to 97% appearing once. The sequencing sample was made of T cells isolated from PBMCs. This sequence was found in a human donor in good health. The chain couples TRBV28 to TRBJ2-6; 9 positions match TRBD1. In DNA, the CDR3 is TGTGCCAGCAGTTTCGGGACAGGGATATCTGGGGCCAACGTCCTGACTTTC. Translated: CASSFGTGISGANVLTF.